This T cell receptor (beta chain) was observed in a study of blood T cells in healthy people across ages. Study-wide findings and caveats: Versus aged donors, long-lived donors had higher diversity and more naive CD4+ cells.

Alongside a J-beta primer mix, a sample-barcoded 5' primer served in a second PCR lasting about 7 to 12 cycles. Unique molecular identifiers of 12 random nucleotides labeled each cDNA. TCRdb itself ran the 5' RACE reads through MiXCR, one entry per CDR3 protein. This sample yields 1.2 million to 1.5 million distinct CDR3 sequences, of which 45% to 70% are seen a single time; roughly 6.3% belongs to the top ten. As regards this clonotype: Its specificity is unknown.

V shed 6 bases and J 7 bases; nucleotides not matched to a gene: 9. This CDR3 is 14 amino acids long. This sequence originates from a man aged 18-30 years in good health. The chain uses TRBV12-3 or TRBV12-4 and TRBJ2-1; TRBD1 agrees at 7 bases. The sample was blood. CDR3 sequence reads: CASSPGTVRNEQFF. The CDR3 DNA is TGTGCCAGCAGCCCCGGGACAGTTAGGAATGAGCAGTTCTTC.